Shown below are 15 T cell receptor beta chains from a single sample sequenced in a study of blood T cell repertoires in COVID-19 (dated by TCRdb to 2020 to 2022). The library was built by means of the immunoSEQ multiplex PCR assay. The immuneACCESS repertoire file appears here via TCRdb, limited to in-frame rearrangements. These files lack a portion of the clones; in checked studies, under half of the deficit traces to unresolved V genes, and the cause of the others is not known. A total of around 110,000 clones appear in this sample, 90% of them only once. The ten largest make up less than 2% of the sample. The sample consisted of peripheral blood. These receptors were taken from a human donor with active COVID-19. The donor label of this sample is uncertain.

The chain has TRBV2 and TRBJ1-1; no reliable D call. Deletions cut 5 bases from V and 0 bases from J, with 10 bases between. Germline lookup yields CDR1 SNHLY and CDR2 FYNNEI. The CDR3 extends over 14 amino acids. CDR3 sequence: CASSRRVMNTEAFF. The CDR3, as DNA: TGTGCCAGCAGTCGGAGGGTTATGAACACTGAAGCTTTCTTT.

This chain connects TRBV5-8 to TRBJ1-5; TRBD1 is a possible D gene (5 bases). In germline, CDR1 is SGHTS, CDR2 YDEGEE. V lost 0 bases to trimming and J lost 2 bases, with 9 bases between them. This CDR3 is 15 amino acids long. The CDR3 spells CASSLGDLRNQPQHF. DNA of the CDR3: TGTGCCAGCAGCTTGGGGGACTTACGCAATCAGCCCCAGCATTTT.

The CDR3 nucleotides are TGTGCCAGCAGCGGGAGACAGGGGGCTTTCTCCTACAATGAGCAGTTCTTC. Its translation: CASSGRQGAFSYNEQFF. V gene TRBV5-6 combines with J gene TRBJ2-1; 10 nucleotides align to TRBD1. Trimming cost V 4 bases and J 0 bases; bases outside gene matches: 7. The CDR3 is made up of 17 amino acids. The germline CDR1 and CDR2 sequences are SGHDT and YYEEEE.

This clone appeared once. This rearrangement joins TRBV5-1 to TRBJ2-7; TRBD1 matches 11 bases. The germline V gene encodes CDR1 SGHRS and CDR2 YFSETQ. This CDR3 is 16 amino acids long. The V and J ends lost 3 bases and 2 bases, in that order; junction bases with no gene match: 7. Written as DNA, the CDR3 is TGCGCCAGCAGCTCGGTTGGGACAGGGGGAGCCTACGAGCAGTACTTC. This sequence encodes CASSSVGTGGAYEQYF.

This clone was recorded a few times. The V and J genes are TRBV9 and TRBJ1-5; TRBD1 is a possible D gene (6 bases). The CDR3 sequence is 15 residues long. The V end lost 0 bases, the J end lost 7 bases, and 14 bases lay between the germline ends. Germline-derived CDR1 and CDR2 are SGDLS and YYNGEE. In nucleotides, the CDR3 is TGTGCCAGCAGCGTAGGCAGGGGTCCAGAACAGCCCCAGCATTTT. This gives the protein CASSVGRGPEQPQHF.

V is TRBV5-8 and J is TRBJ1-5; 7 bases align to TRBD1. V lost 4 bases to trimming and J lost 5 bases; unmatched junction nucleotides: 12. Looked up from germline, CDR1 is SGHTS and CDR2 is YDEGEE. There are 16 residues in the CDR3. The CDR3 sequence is CASSHVKTGWDQPQHF. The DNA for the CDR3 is TGTGCCAGCAGCCACGTGAAGACAGGGTGGGATCAGCCCCAGCATTTT.

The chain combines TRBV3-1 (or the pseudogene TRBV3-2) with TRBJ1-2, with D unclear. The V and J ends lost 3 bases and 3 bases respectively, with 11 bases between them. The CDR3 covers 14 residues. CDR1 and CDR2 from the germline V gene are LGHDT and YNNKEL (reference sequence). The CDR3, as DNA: TGTGCCAGCAGCCATTTCGACGGGGACTATGGCTACACCTTC. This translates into CASSHFDGDYGYTF.

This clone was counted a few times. Here the CDR3 DNA reads TGTGCCAGCAGCTTAGGTAACAGGGGAAGGGGCTATGGCTACACCTTC. Translating gives CASSLGNRGRGYGYTF. This sequence joins TRBV11-3 and TRBJ1-2; 7 nucleotides match TRBD1. V trimming: 1 base; J trimming: 4 bases; junction bases outside the gene matches: 9. Germline CDR1 is SGHNT and CDR2 is YENEEA. This CDR3 region has 16 residues.

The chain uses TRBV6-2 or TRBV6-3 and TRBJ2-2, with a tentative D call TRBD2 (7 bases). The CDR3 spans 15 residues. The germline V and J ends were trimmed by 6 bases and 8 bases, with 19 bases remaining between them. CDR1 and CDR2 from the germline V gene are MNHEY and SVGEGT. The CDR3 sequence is CASSPPVGGPGELFF. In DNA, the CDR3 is TGTGCCAGCAGCCCCCCGGTGGGGGGGCCTGGGGAGCTGTTTTTT.

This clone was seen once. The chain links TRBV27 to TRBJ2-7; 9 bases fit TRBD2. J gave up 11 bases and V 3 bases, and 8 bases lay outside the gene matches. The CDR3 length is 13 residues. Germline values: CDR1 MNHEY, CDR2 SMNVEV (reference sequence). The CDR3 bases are TGTGCCAGCAGTTTTTCCGCCGCGGGGGGGGAGTACTTC. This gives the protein CASSFSAAGGEYF.

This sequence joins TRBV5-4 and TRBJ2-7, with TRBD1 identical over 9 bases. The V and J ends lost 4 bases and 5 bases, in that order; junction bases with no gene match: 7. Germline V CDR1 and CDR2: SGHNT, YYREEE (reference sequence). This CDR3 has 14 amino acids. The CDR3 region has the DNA TGTGCCAGCAGCCGGACAGGGGATTGGAACGAGCAGTACTTC. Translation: CASSRTGDWNEQYF.

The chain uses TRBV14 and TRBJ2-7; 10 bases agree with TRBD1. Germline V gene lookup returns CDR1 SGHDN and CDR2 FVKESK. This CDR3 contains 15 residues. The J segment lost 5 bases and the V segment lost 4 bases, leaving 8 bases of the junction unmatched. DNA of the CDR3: TGTGCCAGCAGCCGACTGGGACAGGGGCCCCACGAGCAGTACTTC. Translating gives CASSRLGQGPHEQYF. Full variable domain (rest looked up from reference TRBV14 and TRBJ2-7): EAGVTQFPSHSVIEKGQTVTLRCDPISGHDNLYWYRRVMGKEIKFLLHFVKESKQDESGMPNNRFLAERTGGTYSTLKVQPAELEDSGVYFCASSRLGQGPHEQYFGPGTRLTVT.

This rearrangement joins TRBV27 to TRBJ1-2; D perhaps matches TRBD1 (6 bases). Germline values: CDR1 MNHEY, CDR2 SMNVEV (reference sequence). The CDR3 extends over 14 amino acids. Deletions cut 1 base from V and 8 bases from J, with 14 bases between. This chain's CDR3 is CASSLFKGVGGYTF. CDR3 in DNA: TGTGCCAGCAGTTTATTTAAGGGGGTTGGGGGCTACACCTTC.

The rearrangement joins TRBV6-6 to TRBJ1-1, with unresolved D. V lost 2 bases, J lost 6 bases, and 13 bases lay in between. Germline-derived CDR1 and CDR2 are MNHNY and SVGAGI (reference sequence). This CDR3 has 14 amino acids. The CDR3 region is CASSYTRKEAEAFF. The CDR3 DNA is TGTGCCAGCAGTTACACCCGAAAGGAGGCTGAAGCTTTCTTT.

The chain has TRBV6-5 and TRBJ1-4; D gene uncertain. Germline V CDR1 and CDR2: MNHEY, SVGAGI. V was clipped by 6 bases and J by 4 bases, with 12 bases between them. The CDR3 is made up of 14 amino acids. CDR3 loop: CASRKFQVNEKLFF. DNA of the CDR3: TGTGCCAGCAGGAAGTTTCAGGTTAATGAAAAACTGTTTTTT.